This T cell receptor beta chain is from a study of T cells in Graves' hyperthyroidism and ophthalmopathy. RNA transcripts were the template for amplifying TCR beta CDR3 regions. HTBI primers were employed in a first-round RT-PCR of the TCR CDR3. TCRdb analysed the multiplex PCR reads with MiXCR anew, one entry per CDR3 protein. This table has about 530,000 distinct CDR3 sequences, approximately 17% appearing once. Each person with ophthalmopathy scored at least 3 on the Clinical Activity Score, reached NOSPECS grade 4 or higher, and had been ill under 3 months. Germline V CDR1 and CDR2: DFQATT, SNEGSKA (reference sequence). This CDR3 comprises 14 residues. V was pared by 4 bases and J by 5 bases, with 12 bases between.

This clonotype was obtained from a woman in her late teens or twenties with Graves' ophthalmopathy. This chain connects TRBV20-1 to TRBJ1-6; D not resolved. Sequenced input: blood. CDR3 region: CSATREGHNSPLHF. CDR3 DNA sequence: TGCAGTGCTACCCGGGAAGGGCATAATTCACCCCTCCACTTT.